This TCR beta chain was sequenced during a study of preoperative IRX-2 immunotherapy in early breast cancer. The treatment denotes: preoperative locoregional IRX-2 cytokine immunotherapy. Samples came from a phase Ib trial of preoperative locoregional IRX-2 cytokine immunotherapy. Libraries were prepared by immunoSEQ multiplex PCR; TCRdb keeps only in-frame clonotypes and omits some of them. The profile shows about 33,000 clones, roughly 89% of them singletons. This sample comprised tumor tissue, obtained after IRX-2 immunotherapy. The source of this sequence is a human donor with breast cancer.

The CDR3 DNA reads TGTGCCAGTAGTATAGTTTCGGGTGGGGAGCTGTTTTTT. It specifies CASSIVSGGELFF. This sequence joins TRBV19 and TRBJ2-2; no clear D. Trimming shortened V by 1 base and J by 8 bases, and 8 bases separated the two germline ends. CDR3 length equals 13 residues. Germline V lookup: CDR1 LNHDA, CDR2 SQIVND (reference sequence).